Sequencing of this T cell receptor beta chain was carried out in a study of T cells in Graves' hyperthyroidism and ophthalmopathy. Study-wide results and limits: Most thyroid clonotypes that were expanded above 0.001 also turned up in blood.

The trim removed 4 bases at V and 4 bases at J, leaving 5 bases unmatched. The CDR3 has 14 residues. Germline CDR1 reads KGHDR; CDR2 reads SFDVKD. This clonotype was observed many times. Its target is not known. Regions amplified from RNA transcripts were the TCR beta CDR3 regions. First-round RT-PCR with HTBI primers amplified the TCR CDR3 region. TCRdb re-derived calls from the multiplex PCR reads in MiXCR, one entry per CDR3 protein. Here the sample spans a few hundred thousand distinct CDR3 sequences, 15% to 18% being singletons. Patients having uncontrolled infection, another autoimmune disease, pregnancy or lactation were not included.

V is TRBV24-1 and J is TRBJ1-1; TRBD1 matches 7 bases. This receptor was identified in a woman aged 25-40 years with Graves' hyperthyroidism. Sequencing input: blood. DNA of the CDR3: TGTGCCACCAGTGACAGCTACAGGGGCACTGAAGCTTTCTTT. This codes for CATSDSYRGTEAFF.